In its sample, the clone carrying this TCR beta chain was seen once. A Seattle source enrolled patients during active infection and followed them longitudinally. The entry originates in a study of blood T cell repertoires in COVID-19. For the study at large: Samples of COVID-19 (acute and convalescent) were obtained from the United States, Italy and Spain. T cells, B-cell-depleted T cells, or PBMCs provided the cDNA or gDNA that served as material.

V lost 6 bases and J lost 8; bases outside the gene matches: 8. The germline CDR1 and CDR2 sequences are LGHDT and YNNKEL (reference sequence). The CDR3 spans 13 residues. TCRdb keeps only in-frame clones here, not all; method: immunoSEQ multiplex PCR. The table includes under 400,000 clones, approximately 89% detected once. Sequenced sample: peripheral blood. This TCR was sampled from a woman in her 30s with COVID-19, enrolled during active disease. The chain couples TRBV3-1 (or the pseudogene TRBV3-2) to TRBJ1-2; 8 nucleotides align to TRBD1. This CDR3 reads CASSSDRVVGYTF. CDR3 DNA sequence: TGTGCCAGCAGTTCGGACAGGGTGGTCGGCTACACCTTC.